This TCR beta chain stems from a study of shared clonotypes between healthy human individuals. As regards this clone: The same CDR3 is also encoded by other DNA sequences in this sample.

With V trimmed by 1 base and J by 5 bases, 3 bases remained unmatched. Germline V CDR1 and CDR2: SSHAT, FNYEAQ (reference sequence). The CDR3 is 14 residues long. Sequencing was at deep level. Profiled with immunoSEQ multiplex PCR; TCRdb holds only in-frame clones, not every one. The table includes millions of clones, over 90% detected once. Each sample came from a Caucasian adult donor living in Nashville, Tennessee. Sequenced sample: naive CD4+ T cells from PBMCs. Subset denoted: CD45RA+ positively selected. This rearrangement joins TRBV7-7 to TRBJ2-5, with TRBD1 matching 8 bases. The sequence was collected from a young man in good health. Some clones in this sample may be carry-over from other donors' samples. The CDR3 spells CASSLGTGGETQYF. The CDR3 region has the DNA TGTGCCAGCAGCTTAGGTACAGGGGGGGAGACCCAGTACTTC.